This T cell receptor beta chain appears in the sequencing data of a study of cytomegalovirus exposure and HLA in healthy donors. Trimming cost V 3 bases and J 1 base, with 10 bases left between them. Per the germline V gene, CDR1 is SEHNR and CDR2 is FQNEAQ (reference sequence). The CDR3 runs to 14 residues. The PCR used 60 Vbeta and 13 Jbeta primers. Only in-frame clones appear in the TCRdb table, and some are missing; sequencing was by immunoSEQ multiplex PCR. The table has about 100,000 clones, around four fifths seen once. The sequenced sample consisted of PBMCs. The receptor was derived from a man aged 40-50 years in good health and CMV-seropositive. V gene TRBV7-9 combines with J gene TRBJ2-7; a possible D gene is TRBD2 (7 bases). In DNA, the CDR3 is TGTGCCAGCAGCTTCGGGGGGCTTTCCTACGAGCAGTACTTC. Its translation: CASSFGGLSYEQYF. Together with reference TRBV7-9 and TRBJ2-7, the CDR3 gives the full variable domain: DTGVSQNPRHKITKRGQNVTFRCDPISEHNRLYWYRQTLGQGPEFLTYFQNEAQLEKSRLLSDRFSAERPKGSFSTLEIQRTEQGDSAMYLCASSFGGLSYEQYFGPGTRLTVT.